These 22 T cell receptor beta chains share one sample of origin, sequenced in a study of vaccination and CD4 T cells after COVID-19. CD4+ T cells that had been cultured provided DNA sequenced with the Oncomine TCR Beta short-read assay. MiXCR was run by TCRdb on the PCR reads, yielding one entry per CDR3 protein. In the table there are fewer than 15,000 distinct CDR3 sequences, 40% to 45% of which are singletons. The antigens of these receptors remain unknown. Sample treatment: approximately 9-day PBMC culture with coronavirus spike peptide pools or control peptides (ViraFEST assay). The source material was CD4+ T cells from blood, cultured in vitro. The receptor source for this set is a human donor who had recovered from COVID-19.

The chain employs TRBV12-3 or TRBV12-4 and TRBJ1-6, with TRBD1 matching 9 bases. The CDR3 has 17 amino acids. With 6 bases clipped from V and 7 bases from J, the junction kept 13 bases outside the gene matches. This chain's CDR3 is CASRPTDRGGPNSPLHF. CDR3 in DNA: TGTGCCAGCAGGCCGACGGACAGGGGAGGCCCCAATTCACCCCTCCACTTT.

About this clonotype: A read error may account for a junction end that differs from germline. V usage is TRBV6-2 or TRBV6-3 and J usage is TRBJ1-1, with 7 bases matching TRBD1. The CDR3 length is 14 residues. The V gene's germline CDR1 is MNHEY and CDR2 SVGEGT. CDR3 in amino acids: CVSSRQGMNTEAFF. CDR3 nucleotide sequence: TGTGTCAGCAGTCGACAGGGAATGAACACTGAAGCTTTCTTT.

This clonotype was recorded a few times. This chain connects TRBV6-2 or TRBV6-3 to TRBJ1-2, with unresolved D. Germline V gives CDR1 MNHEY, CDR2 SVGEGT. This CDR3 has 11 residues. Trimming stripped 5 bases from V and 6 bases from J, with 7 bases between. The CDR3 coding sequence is TGTGCCAGCAGTACCATAGATGGCTACACCTTC. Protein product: CASSTIDGYTF.

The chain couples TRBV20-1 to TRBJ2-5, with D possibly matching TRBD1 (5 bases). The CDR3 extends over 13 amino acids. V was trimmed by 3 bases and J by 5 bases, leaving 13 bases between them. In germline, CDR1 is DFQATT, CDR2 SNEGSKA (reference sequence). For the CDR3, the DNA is TGCAGTGCTAGCGGCAGGGCCGGGGAGACCCAGTACTTC. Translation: CSASGRAGETQYF.

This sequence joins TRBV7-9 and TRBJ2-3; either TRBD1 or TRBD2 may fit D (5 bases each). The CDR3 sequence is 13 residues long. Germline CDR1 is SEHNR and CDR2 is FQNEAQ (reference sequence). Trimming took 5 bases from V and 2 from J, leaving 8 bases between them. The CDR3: CASSLGPTDTQYF. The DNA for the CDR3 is TGTGCCAGCAGCCTGGGACCCACAGATACGCAGTATTTT.

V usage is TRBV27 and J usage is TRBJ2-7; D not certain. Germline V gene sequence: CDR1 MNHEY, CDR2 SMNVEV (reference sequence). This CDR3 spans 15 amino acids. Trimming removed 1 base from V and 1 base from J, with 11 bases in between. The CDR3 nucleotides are TGTGCCAGCAGTTTATGGAGATACCAGTCCTACGAGCAGTACTTC. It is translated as CASSLWRYQSYEQYF.

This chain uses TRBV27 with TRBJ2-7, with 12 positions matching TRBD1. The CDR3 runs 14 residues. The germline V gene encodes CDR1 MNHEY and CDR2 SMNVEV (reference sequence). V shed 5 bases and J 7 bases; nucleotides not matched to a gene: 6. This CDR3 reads CASSRGTGGYEQYF. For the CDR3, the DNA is TGTGCCAGCAGTCGAGGGACAGGGGGCTATGAGCAGTACTTC.

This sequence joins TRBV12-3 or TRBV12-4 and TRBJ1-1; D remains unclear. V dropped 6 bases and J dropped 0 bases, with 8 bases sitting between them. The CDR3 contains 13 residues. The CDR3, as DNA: TGTGCCAGCAGACAGTCCATGAACACTGAAGCTTTCTTT. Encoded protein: CASRQSMNTEAFF.

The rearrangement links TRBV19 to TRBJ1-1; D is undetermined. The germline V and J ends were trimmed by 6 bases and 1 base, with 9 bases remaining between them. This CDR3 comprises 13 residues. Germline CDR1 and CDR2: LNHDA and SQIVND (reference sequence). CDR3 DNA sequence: TGTGCCAGTAGCCGCACAGAGAACACTGAAGCTTTCTTT. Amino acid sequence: CASSRTENTEAFF.

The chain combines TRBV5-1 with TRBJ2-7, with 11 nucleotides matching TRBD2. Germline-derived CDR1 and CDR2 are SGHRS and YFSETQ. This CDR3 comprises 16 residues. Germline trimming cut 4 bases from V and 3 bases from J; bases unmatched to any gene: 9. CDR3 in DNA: TGCGCCAGCAGCCCTCAAACCGGGACTAGCGGCTACGAGCAGTACTTC. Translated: CASSPQTGTSGYEQYF.

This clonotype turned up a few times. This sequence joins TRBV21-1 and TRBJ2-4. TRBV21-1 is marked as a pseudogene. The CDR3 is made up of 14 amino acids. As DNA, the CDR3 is TGTGCCAGCAGCAAAGAGGGTTTAAGCAACATTCAGTACTTC. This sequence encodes CASSKEGLSNIQYF.

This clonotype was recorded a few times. As DNA, the CDR3 is TGTGCCAGCAGCCAACGGACTAGCGGGAGCGAGACCCAGTACTTC. Its translation: CASSQRTSGSETQYF. This chain connects TRBV5-4 to TRBJ2-5; TRBD2 matches at 13 bases. The CDR3 has 15 amino acids. Trimming cost V 4 bases and J 5 bases; bases outside gene matches: 5. CDR1 SGHNT and CDR2 YYREEE come from the germline V gene (reference sequence).

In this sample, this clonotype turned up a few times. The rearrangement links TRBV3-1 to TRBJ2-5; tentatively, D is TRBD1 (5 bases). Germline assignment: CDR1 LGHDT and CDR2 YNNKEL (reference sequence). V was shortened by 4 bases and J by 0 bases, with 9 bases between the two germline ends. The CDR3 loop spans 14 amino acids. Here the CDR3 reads CASSPRQYQETQYF. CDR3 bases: TGTGCCAGCAGCCCCCGACAGTACCAAGAGACCCAGTACTTC.

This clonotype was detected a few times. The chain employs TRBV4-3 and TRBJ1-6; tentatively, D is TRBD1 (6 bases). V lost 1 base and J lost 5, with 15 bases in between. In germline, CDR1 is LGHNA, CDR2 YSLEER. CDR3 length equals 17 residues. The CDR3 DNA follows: TGCGCCAGCAGCCAAGGGTCAGGGGACCAAAATAATTCACCCCTCCACTTT. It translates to CASSQGSGDQNNSPLHF.

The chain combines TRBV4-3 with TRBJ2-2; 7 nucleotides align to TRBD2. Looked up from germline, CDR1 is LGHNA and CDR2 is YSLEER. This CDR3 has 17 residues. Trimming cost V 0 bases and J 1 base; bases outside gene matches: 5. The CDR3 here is CASSQDQIAGNTGELFF. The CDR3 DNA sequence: TGCGCCAGCAGCCAAGATCAGATAGCGGGGAACACCGGGGAGCTGTTTTTT.

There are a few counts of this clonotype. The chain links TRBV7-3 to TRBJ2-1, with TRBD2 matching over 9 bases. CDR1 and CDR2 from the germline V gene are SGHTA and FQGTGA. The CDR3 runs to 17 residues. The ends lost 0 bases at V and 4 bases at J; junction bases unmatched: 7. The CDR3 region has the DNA TGTGCCAGCAGCTTAACATATAGCGGGAGCCAATACAATGAGCAGTTCTTC. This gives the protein CASSLTYSGSQYNEQFF.

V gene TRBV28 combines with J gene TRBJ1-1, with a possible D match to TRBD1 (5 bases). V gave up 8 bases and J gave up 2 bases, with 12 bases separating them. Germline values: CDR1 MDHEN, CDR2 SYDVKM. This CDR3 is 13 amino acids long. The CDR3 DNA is TGTGCCAGCCGCAGGGATGGCAACACTGAAGCTTTCTTT. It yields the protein CASRRDGNTEAFF.

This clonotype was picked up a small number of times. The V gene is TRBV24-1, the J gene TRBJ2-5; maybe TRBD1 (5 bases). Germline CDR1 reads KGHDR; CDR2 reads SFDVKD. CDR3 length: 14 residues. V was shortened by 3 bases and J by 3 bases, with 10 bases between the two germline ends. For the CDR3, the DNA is TGTGCCACCAGTGATAGGACAAAGAAAGAGACCCAGTACTTC. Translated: CATSDRTKKETQYF.

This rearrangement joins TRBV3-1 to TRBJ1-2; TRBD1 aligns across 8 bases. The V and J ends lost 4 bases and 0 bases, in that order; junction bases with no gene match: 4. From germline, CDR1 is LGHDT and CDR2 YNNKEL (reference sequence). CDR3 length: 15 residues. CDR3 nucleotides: TGTGCCAGCAGCCGGACAGGGCCAGCTAACTATGGCTACACCTTC. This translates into CASSRTGPANYGYTF.

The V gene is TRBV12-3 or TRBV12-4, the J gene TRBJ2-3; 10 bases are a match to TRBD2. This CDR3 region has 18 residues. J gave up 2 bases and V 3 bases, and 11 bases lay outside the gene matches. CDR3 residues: CASSFPKRGGLVTDTQYF. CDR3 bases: TGTGCCAGCAGTTTCCCCAAGCGGGGGGGACTCGTCACAGATACGCAGTATTTT.

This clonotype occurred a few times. DNA of the CDR3: TGTGCCAGCAGTGAACGGCAGCCAAATCAGCCCCAGCATTTT. Protein sequence: CASSERQPNQPQHF. V is TRBV6-1 and J is TRBJ1-5; D unresolved. Germline-derived CDR1 and CDR2 are MNHNS and SASEGT. This CDR3 has 14 amino acids. V dropped 2 bases and J dropped 4 bases, with 9 bases sitting between them.

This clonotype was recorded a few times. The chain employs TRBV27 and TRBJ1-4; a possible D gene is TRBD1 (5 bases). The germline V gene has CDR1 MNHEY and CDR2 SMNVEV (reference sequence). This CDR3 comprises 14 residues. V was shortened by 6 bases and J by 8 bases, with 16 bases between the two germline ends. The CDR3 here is CASRSGGIGEKLFF. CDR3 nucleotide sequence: TGTGCCAGCAGAAGTGGGGGTATTGGGGAAAAACTGTTTTTT.